Sequencing of this T cell receptor (beta chain) was carried out in a study of PD-1 blockade in classical Hodgkin lymphoma. Data came from immunoSEQ multiplex PCR; TCRdb stores just in-frame clones and leaves some out. The table includes about 21,000 clones, around 68% detected once. The time point was: cycle 4 day 1 (C4D1), after 6 weeks of nivolumab. Each patient's relapse followed autologous stem cell transplantation, and brentuximab vedotin exposure varied. The authors purified CD4+ T cells from thawed PBMCs by magnetic negative selection. Trimming shortened V by 3 bases and J by 7 bases, and 21 bases separated the two germline ends. CDR1 SGHTA and CDR2 FQGNSA come from the germline V gene. The CDR3 runs to 16 residues.

Sequencing was performed on CD4+ T cells from blood, taken before the fourth cycle of nivolumab. This TCR came from a human donor with classical Hodgkin lymphoma. This chain uses TRBV7-2 with TRBJ1-2; D is possibly TRBD1 (5 bases). The CDR3 sequence is CASSFHNRRAGGGYTF. The CDR3 DNA sequence: TGTGCCAGCAGCTTCCACAACAGGAGAGCTGGGGGTGGCTACACCTTC.